This T cell receptor (beta chain) was obtained from a study of radiation and T cells in renal cell carcinoma. Study results and limitations: Compared with controls, irradiated tumors had more, larger dominant CDR3 motifs. Intratumoral heterogeneity was not captured in these approximately 1 g regions.

Treatment given: treatment-naive control, cytoreductive nephrectomy. Treatment-naive patients without radiation supplied the control tumors at nephrectomy. The assay was immunoSEQ multiplex PCR, and TCRdb's table has in-frame clones only and misses some. In the table there are 13,000 or so clones, 57% of which are singletons. Comments on this clone: Its antigen is unknown.

This CDR3 has 16 residues. V was cut by 1 base and J by 0 bases, with 12 bases left in between. Germline lookup yields CDR1 MGHRA and CDR2 YSYEKL. The chain links TRBV4-1 to TRBJ2-5; weak D call: TRBD1 (6 bases). The sequence was collected from a man aged 45-60 years with renal cell carcinoma. Sequenced here: tumor tissue, sampled from a patient whose treatment was nephrectomy without radiotherapy. CDR3 nucleotides: TGCGCCAGCAGCCAAGTGGGGGCAGTGTACCAAGAGACCCAGTACTTC. Its protein is CASSQVGAVYQETQYF.